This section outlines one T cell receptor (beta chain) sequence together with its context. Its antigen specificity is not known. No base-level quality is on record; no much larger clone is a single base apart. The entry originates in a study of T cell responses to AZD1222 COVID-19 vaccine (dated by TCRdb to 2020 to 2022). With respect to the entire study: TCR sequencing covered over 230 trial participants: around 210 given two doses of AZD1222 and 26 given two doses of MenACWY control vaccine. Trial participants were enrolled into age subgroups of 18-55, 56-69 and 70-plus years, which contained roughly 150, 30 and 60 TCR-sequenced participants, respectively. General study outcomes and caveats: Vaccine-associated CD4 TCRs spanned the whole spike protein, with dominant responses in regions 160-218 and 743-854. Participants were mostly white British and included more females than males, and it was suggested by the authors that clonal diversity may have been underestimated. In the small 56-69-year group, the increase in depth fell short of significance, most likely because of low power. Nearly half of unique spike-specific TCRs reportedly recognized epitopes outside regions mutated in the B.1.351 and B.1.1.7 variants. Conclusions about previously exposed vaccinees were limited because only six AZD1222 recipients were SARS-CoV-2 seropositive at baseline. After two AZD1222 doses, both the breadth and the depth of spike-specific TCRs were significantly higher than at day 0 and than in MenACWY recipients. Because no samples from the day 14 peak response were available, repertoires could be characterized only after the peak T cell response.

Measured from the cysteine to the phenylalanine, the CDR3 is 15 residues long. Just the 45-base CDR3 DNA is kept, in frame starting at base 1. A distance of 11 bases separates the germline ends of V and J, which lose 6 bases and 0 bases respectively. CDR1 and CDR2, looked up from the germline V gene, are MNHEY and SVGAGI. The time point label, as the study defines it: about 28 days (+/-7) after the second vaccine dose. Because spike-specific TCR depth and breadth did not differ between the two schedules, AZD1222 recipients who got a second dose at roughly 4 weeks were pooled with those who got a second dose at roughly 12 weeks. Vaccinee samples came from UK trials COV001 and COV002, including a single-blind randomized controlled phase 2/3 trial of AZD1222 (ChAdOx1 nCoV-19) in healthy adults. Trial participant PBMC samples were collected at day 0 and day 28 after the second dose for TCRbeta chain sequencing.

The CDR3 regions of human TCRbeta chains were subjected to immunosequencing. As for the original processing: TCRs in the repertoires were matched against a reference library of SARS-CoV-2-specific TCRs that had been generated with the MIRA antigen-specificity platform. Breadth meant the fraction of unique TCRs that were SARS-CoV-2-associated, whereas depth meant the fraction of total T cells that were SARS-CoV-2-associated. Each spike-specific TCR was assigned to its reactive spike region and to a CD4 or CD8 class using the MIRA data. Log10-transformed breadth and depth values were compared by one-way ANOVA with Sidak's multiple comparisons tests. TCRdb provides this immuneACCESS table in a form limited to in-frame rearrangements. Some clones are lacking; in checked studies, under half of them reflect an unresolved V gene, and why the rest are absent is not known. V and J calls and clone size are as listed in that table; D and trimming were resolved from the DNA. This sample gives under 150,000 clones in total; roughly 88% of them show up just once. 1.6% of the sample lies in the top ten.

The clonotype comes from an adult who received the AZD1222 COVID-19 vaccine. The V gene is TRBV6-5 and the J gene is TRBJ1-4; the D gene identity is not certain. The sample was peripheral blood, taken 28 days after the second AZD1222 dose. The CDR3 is CASSPRGATNEKLFF. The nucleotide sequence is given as TGTGCCAGCAGCCCCCGAGGTGCAACTAATGAAAAACTGTTTTTT.